A single sample is the source of the 8 T cell receptor beta chains below, sequenced in a study of regulatory T cells in long-lasting Graves disease. Time point denoted: newly diagnosed GD, antithyroid drugs for less than 3 months. PBMCs were the source of the RNA used for TCR sequencing. Arm-PCR of CDR3 regions and iRepertoire HTBI primers were the basis on which TCR beta libraries were built. TCRdb reprocessed the multiplex PCR reads via MiXCR and lists one record per CDR3 protein. The profile shows approximately 350,000 distinct CDR3 sequences, 10% to 15% of them singletons. These data are also associated with another study on T cells in Graves' hyperthyroidism and ophthalmopathy.

The sample in question was peripheral blood mononuclear cells (PBMCs), obtained at new diagnosis, from a patient treated with antithyroid drugs. These receptors were collected from a woman younger than 35 with Graves disease.

This clonotype was found a few times. The chain carries TRBV12-3 or TRBV12-4 and TRBJ2-5, with D tentatively TRBD1 or TRBD2 (5 bases each). V lost 1 base, J lost 0 bases, and 9 bases lay in between. The CDR3 runs to 15 residues. The CDR3 sequence: CASSLGGTYQETQYF. CDR3 DNA sequence: TGTGCCAGCAGTTTAGGGGGGACCTACCAAGAGACCCAGTACTTC.

This clonotype has only a few counts. The rearrangement links TRBV7-9 to TRBJ1-5, with unresolved D. This CDR3 has 14 residues. The V end was cut by 8 bases, the J end by 1 base, with 12 bases between. The germline V gene encodes CDR1 SEHNR and CDR2 FQNEAQ (reference sequence). The CDR3 DNA reads TGTGCCAGCGGCATCGTCGGGAGCAATCAGCCCCAGCATTTT. Its translation is CASGIVGSNQPQHF. The variable domain in full, completed from reference TRBV7-9 and TRBJ1-5, reads DTGVSQNPRHKITKRGQNVTFRCDPISEHNRLYWYRQTLGQGPEFLTYFQNEAQLEKSRLLSDRFSAERPKGSFSTLEIQRTEQGDSAMYLCASGIVGSNQPQHFGDGTRLSIL.

This clonotype has at least ten counts. In nucleotides, the CDR3 is TGTGCCAGCAGGCGACAGGGGGGAGGGGGGCAAGAGACCCAGTACTTC. Amino acids: CASRRQGGGGQETQYF. This chain links TRBV28 with TRBJ2-5, with 9 bases fitting TRBD1. The germline V gene encodes CDR1 MDHEN and CDR2 SYDVKM. J gave up 2 bases and V 6 bases, and 10 bases lay outside the gene matches. The CDR3 totals 16 residues.

About this clonotype: A far larger clone is a single base away, which makes a read error likely. The chain couples TRBV12-3 or TRBV12-4 to TRBJ2-1; D remains ambiguous. This CDR3 contains 17 residues. In DNA, the CDR3 is TGTGCCAGCACTCGGGTAATAGTGTCGAGTTCCTGCAATGAGCAGTTCTTC. Its protein product is CASTRVIVSSSCNEQFF.

This clonotype was seen repeatedly, ten times or more. CDR3 bases: TGTGCCAGCCACGCCGGAAATCAGCCCCAGCATTTT. Amino acids: CASHAGNQPQHF. The J gene is TRBJ1-5, the V gene TRBV2; D remains unclear. The germline V and J ends were trimmed by 8 bases and 4 bases, with 9 bases remaining between them. Looked up from germline, CDR1 is SNHLY and CDR2 is FYNNEI. This CDR3 is built from 12 residues. The full variable domain, with the rest looked up from reference TRBV2 and TRBJ1-5, is EPEVTQTPSHQVTQMGQEVILRCVPISNHLYFYWYRQILGQKVEFLVSFYNNEISEKSEIFDDQFSVERPDGSNFTLKIRSTKLEDSAMYFCASHAGNQPQHFGDGTRLSIL.

This clonotype was recorded many times. V gene TRBV3-1 combines with J gene TRBJ1-1, with 8 bases lining up with TRBD1. Losses at the gene ends were 4 bases for V and 3 bases for J; bases not matched to a gene: 7. The CDR3 length is 15 residues. Per the germline V gene, CDR1 is LGHDT and CDR2 is YNNKEL (reference sequence). CDR3 DNA sequence: TGTGCCAGCAGCCGGCGACAGGGGCATGACACTGAAGCTTTCTTT. This translates into CASSRRQGHDTEAFF.

This clonotype has a handful of counts. At one end the junction does not follow the germline gene, possibly because of a read error. The CDR3 spells CASRARVTNEQLFF. CDR3 nucleotide sequence: TGTGCCAGCAGGGCGAGGGTGACTAATGAACAACTGTTTTTT. This rearrangement joins TRBV6-4 to TRBJ1-4; D is unclear. Germline CDR1 MRHNA, CDR2 SNTAGT. This CDR3 has 14 residues.

The chain carries TRBV6-2 or TRBV6-3 and TRBJ1-2; D is unclear. This CDR3 is built from 12 residues. In germline, CDR1 is MNHEY, CDR2 SVGEGT. Trimming left V 10 bases short and J 4 bases short, with 13 bases between. The CDR3 region has the DNA TGTGCCACCTCGGCCTCGAGCTATGGCTACACCTTC. Amino acids: CATSASSYGYTF.